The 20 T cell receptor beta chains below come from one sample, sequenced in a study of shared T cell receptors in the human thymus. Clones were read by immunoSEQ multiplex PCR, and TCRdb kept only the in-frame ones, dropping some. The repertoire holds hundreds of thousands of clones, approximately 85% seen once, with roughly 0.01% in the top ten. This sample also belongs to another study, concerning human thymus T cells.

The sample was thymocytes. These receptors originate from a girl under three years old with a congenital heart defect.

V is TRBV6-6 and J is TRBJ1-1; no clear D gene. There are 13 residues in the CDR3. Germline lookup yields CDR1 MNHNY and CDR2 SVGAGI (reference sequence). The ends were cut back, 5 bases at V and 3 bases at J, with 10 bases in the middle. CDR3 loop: CASSGLSDTEAFF. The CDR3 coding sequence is TGTGCCAGCAGTGGGCTCTCGGACACTGAAGCTTTCTTT.

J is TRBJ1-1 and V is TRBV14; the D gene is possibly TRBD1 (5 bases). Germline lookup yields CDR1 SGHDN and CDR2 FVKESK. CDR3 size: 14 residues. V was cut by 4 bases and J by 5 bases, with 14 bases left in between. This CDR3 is CASSPAGEGTEAFF. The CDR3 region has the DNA TGTGCCAGCAGCCCCGCGGGGGAGGGAACTGAAGCTTTCTTT.

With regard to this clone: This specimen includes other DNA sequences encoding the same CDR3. For the CDR3, the DNA is TGTGCCAGCAGCTCGGGGCAGGGGGCAGTCGGTGAGCAGTACTTC. Amino acids: CASSSGQGAVGEQYF. The V and J genes are TRBV5-8 and TRBJ2-7, with 8 bases fitting TRBD1. From germline, CDR1 is SGHTS and CDR2 YDEGEE. The CDR3 runs 15 residues. V dropped 3 bases and J dropped 7; count of bases not matched to a gene: 12.

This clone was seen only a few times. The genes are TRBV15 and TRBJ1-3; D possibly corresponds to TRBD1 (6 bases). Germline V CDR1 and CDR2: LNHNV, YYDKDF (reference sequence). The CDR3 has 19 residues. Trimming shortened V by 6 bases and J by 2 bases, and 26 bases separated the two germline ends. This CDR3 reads CATSATGWGPFATGNTIYF. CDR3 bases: TGTGCCACCAGTGCGACCGGTTGGGGGCCATTCGCCACTGGAAACACCATATATTTT.

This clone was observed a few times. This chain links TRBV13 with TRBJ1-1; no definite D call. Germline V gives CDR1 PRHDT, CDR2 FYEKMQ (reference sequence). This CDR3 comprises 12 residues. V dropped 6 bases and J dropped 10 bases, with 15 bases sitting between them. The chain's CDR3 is CASRSRVLGAFF. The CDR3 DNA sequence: TGTGCCAGCAGGTCGCGGGTCCTCGGAGCTTTCTTT.

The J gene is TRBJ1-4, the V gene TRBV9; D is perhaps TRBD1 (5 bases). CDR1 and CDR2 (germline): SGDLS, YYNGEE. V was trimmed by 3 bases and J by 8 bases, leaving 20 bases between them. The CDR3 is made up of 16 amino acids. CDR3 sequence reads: CASSAGVGWGGEKLFF. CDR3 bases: TGTGCCAGCAGCGCGGGGGTTGGGTGGGGAGGGGAAAAACTGTTTTTT.

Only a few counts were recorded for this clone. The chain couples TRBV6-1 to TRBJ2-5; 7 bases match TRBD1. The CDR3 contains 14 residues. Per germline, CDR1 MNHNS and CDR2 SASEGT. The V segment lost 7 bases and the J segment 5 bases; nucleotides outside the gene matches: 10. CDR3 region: CASTLDRDWETQYF. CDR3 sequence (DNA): TGTGCCAGCACCCTAGACAGGGATTGGGAGACCCAGTACTTC.

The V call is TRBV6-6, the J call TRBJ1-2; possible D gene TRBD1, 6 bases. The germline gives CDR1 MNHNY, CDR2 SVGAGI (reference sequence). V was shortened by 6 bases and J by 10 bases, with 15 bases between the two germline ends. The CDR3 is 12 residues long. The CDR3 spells CASRRTEAYYTF. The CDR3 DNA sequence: TGTGCCAGCAGACGGACAGAGGCATACTACACCTTC.

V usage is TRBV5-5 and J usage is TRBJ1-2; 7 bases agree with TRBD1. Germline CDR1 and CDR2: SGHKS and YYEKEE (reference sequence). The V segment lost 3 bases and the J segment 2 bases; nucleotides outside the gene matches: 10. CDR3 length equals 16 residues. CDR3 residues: CASSSALPTGNYGYTF. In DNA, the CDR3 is TGTGCCAGCAGCTCGGCACTTCCGACAGGGAACTATGGCTACACCTTC.

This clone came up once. CDR3 sequence reads: CASSLYRGNQPQHF. The CDR3 DNA is TGTGCCAGCAGCTTGTACAGAGGCAATCAGCCCCAGCATTTT. The chain is built from TRBV5-6 and TRBJ1-5; no definite D call. The germline V gene has CDR1 SGHDT and CDR2 YYEEEE. CDR3 length equals 14 residues. Trimming removed 1 base from V and 2 bases from J, with 7 bases in between.

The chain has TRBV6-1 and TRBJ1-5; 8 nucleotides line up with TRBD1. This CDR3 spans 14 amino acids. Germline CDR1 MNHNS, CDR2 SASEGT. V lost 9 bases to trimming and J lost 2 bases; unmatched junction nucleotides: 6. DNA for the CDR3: TGTGCCAGTCGGACAGGGCATGGCAATCAGCCCCAGCATTTT. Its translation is CASRTGHGNQPQHF.

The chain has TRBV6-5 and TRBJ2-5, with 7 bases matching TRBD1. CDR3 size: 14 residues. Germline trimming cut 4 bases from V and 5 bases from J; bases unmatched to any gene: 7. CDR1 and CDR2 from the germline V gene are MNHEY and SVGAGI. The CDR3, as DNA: TGTGCCAGCAGTTCAATCGACAGGGAGGAGACCCAGTACTTC. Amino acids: CASSSIDREETQYF.

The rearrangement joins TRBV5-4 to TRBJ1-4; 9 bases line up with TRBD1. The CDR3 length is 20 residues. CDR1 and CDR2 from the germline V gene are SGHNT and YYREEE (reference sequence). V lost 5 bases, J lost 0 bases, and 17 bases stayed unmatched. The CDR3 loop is CASSPTQGARGLTTNEKLFF. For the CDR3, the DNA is TGTGCCAGCAGTCCGACACAGGGGGCGCGGGGCCTAACAACTAATGAAAAACTGTTTTTT. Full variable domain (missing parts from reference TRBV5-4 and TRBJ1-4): ETGVTQSPTHLIKTRGQQVTLRCSSQSGHNTVSWYQQALGQGPQFIFQYYREEENGRGNFPPRFSGLQFPNYSSELNVNALELDDSALYLCASSPTQGARGLTTNEKLFFGSGTQLSVL.

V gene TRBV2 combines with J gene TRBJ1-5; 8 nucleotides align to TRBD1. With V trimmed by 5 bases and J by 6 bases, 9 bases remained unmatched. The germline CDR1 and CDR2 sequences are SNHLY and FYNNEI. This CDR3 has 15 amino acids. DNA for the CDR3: TGTGCCAGCAGTCGACCGGGACAGGAGGTTCAGCCCCAGCATTTT. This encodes CASSRPGQEVQPQHF.

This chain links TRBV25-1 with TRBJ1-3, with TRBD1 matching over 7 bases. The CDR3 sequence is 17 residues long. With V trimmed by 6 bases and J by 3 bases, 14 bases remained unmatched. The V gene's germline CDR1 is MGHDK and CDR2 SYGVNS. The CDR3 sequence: CASSEKPTGMYGNTIYF. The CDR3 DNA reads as TGTGCCAGCAGCGAAAAACCGACAGGGATGTATGGAAACACCATATATTTT.

CDR3 sequence: CASSPGTSGGGNFFGGYTF. In nucleotides, the CDR3 is TGTGCCAGCAGTCCCGGGACCTCAGGCGGGGGAAACTTTTTCGGGGGCTACACCTTC. This chain connects TRBV7-9 to TRBJ1-2; tentatively, D is TRBD1 (5 bases). This CDR3 comprises 19 residues. Trimming shortened V by 6 bases and J by 8 bases, and 34 bases separated the two germline ends. Germline assignment: CDR1 SEHNR and CDR2 FQNEAQ (reference sequence).

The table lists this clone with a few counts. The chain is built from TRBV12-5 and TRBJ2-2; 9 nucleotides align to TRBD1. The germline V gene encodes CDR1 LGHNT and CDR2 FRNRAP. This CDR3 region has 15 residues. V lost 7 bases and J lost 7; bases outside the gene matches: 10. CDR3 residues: CASAPGQGHGGELFF. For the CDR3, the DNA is TGTGCTAGTGCCCCGGGACAGGGACATGGCGGGGAGCTGTTTTTT.

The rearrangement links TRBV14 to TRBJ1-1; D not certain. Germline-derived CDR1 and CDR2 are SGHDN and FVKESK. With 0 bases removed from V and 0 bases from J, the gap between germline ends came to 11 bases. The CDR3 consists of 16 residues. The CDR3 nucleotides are TGTGCCAGCAGCCAAGATCGAAGTCAGTTGAACACTGAAGCTTTCTTT. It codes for CASSQDRSQLNTEAFF.

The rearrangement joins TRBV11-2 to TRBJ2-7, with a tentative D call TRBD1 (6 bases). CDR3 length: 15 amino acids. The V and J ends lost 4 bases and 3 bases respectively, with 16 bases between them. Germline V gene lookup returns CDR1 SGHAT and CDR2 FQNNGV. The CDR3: CASSSMIWDNYEQYF. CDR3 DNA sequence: TGTGCCAGCAGCTCGATGATCTGGGACAACTACGAGCAGTACTTC.

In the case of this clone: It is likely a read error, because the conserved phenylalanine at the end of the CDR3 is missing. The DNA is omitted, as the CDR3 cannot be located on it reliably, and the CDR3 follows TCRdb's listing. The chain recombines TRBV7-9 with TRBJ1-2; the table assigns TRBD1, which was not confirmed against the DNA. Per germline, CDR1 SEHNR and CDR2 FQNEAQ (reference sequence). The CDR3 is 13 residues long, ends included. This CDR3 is CASSLPFRTGIRS.